The sample holds a few counts of the clone carrying this T cell receptor (beta chain). The protocol was immunoSEQ multiplex PCR, while the TCRdb copy is restricted to in-frame clones and leaves out a portion. Among 15,000 to 16,000 clones listed, approximately 78% were seen once. V was clipped by 1 base and J by 2 bases; unmatched bases: 4. Germline CDR1 is LGHNA and CDR2 is YNFKEQ. This CDR3 comprises 16 residues. These data originate in a study of OX40 agonist ivuxolimab in advanced cancers. This TCR came from an adult with an advanced solid tumor such as melanoma, head and neck, liver or kidney cancer. Material: CD4+ or CD8+ T cells sorted from blood, obtained in a trial of the OX40 agonist ivuxolimab. The chain uses TRBV4-2 and TRBJ2-3; 9 bases agree with TRBD2. The CDR3 sequence: CASSQGGGGATDTQYF. The CDR3 DNA is TGTGCCAGCAGCCAAGGCGGCGGGGGGGCCACAGATACGCAGTATTTT.